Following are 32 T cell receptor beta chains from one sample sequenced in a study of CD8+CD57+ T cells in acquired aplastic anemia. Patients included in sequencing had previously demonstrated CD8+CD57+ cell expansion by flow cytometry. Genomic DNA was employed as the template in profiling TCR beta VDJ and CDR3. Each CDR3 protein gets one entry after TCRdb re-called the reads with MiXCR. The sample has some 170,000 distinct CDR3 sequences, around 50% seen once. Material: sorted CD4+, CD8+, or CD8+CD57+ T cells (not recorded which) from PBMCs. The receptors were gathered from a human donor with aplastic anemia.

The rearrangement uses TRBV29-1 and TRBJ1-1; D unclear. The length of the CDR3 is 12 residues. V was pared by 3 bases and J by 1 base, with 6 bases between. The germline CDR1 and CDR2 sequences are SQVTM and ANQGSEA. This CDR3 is CSVDRSNTEAFF. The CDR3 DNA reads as TGCAGCGTTGACAGATCGAACACTGAAGCTTTCTTT. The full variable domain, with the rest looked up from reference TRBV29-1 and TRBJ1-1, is SAVISQKPSRDICQRGTSLTIQCQVDSQVTMMFWYRQQPGQSLTLIATANQGSEATYESGFVIDKFPISRPNLTFSTLTVSNMSPEDSSIYLCSVDRSNTEAFFGQGTRLTVV.

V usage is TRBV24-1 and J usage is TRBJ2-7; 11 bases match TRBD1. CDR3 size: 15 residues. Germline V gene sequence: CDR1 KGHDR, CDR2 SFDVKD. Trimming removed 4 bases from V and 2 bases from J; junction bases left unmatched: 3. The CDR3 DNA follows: TGTGCCACCAGTGACGCGGGACAGGGGGCCTACGAGCAGTACTTC. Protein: CATSDAGQGAYEQYF.

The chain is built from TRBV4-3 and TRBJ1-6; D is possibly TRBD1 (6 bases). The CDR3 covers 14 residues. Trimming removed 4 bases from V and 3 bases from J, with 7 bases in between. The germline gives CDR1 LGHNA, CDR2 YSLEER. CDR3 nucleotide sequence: TGCGCCAGCAGCCGGGACAACTATAATTCACCCCTCCACTTT. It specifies CASSRDNYNSPLHF.

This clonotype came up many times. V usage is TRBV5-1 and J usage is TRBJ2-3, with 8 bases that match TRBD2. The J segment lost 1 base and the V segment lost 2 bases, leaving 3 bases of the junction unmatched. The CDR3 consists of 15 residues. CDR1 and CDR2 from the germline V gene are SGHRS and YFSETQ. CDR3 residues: CASSFGGAGTDTQYF. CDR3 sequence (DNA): TGCGCCAGCAGCTTCGGGGGGGCGGGCACAGATACGCAGTATTTT.

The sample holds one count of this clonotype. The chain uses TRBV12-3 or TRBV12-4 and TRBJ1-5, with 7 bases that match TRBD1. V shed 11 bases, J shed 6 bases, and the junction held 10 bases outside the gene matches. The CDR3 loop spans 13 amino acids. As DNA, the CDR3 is TGTGCCGCTGGTCAGGGGGAGGGTCAGCCCCAGCATTTT. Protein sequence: CAAGQGEGQPQHF.

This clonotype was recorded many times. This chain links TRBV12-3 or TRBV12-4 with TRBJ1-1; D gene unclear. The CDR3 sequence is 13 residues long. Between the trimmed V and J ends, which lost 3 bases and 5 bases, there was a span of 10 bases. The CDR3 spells CASSLFEMTEAFF. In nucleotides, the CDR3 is TGTGCCAGCAGTTTGTTCGAGATGACTGAAGCTTTCTTT.

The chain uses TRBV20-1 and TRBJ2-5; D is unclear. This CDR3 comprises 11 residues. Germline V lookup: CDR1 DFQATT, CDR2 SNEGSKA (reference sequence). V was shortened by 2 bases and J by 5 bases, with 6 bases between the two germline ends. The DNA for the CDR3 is TGCAGTGCTAGATTTTTGGAGACCCAGTACTTC. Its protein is CSARFLETQYF.

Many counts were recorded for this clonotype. DNA of the CDR3: TGTGCCAGCAGACCAGGGGGTTTCACTGGAAACACCATATATTTT. Translating gives CASRPGGFTGNTIYF. The chain uses TRBV6-1 and TRBJ1-3, with 7 bases matching TRBD1. V lost 6 bases, J lost 2 bases, and 7 bases stayed unmatched. Germline assignment: CDR1 MNHNS and CDR2 SASEGT. The CDR3 length is 15 residues.

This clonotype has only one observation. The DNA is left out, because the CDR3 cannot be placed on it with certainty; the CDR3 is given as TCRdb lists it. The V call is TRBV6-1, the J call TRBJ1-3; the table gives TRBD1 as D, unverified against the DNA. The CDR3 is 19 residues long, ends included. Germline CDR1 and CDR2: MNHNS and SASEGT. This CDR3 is CASSEHRDQVYFGPGTIYF.

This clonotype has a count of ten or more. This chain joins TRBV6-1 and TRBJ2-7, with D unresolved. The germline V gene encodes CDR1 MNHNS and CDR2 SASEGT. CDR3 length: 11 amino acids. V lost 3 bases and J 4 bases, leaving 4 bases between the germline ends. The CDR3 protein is CASSDYYEQYF. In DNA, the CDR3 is TGTGCCAGCAGTGACTATTACGAGCAGTACTTC.

The CDR3 here is CASSLRQGAATYEQYF. The DNA of the CDR3 is TGTGCCAGCAGCCTCCGGCAGGGGGCTGCAACCTACGAGCAGTACTTC. The J gene is TRBJ2-7, the V gene TRBV7-8, with 8 bases matching TRBD1. The length of the CDR3 is 16 residues. Germline V gene lookup returns CDR1 SGHVS and CDR2 FQNEAQ. V trimming: 5 bases; J trimming: 2 bases; junction bases outside the gene matches: 11.

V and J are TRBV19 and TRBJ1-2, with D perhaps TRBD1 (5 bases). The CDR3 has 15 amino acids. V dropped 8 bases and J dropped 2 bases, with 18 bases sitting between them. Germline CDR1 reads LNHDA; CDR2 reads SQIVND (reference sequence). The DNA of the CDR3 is TGTGCCAGTGCCCGCCGGGGCACTCTCAACTATGGCTACACCTTC. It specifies CASARRGTLNYGYTF.

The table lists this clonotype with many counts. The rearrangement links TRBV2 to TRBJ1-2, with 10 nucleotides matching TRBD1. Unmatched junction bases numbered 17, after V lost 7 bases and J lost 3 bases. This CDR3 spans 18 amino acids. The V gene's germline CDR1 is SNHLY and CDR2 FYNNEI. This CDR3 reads CASKTGTGARYVHYGYTF. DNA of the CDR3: TGTGCCAGCAAGACCGGGACAGGGGCCCGCTATGTGCACTATGGCTACACCTTC.

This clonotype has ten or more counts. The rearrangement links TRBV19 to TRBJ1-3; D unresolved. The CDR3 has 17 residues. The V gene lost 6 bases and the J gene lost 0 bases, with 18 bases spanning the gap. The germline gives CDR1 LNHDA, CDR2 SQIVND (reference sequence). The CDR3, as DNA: TGTGCCAGTAGGATCACCGATAGTGGGAGCTCTGGAAACACCATATATTTT. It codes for CASRITDSGSSGNTIYF. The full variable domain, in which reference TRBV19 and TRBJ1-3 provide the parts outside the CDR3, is DGGITQSPKYLFRKEGQNVTLSCEQNLNHDAMYWYRQDPGQGLRLIYYSQIVNDFQKGDIAEGYSVSREKKESFPLTVTSAQKNPTAFYLCASRITDSGSSGNTIYFGEGSWLTVV.

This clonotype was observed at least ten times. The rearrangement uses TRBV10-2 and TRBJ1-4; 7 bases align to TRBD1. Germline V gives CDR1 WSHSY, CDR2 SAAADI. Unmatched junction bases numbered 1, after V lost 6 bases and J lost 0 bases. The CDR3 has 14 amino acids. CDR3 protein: CASRTGTTNEKLFF. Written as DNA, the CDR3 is TGCGCCAGCAGGACAGGGACAACTAATGAAAAACTGTTTTTT.

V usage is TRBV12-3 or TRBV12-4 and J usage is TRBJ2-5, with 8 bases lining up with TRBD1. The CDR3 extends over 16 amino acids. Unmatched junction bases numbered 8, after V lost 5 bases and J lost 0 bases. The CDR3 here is CASSDGQGLYQETQYF. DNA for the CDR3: TGTGCCAGCAGTGACGGACAGGGCCTGTACCAAGAGACCCAGTACTTC.

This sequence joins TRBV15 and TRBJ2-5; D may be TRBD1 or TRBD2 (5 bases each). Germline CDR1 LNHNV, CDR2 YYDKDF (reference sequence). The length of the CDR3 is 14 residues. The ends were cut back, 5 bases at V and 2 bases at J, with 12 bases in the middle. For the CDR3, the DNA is TGTGCCACCAGCGGGGACGGGATACAAGAGACCCAGTACTTC. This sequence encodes CATSGDGIQETQYF.

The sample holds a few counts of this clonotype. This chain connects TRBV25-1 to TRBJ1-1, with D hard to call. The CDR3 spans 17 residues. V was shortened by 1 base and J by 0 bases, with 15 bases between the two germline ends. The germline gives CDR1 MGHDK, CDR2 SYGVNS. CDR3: CASSEWAKGRLNTEAFF. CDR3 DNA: TGTGCCAGCAGTGAATGGGCTAAAGGGCGCCTGAACACTGAAGCTTTCTTT.

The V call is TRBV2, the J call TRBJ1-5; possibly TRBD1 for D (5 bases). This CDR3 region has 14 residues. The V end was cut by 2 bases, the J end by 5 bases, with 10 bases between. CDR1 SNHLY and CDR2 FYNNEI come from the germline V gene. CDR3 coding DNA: TGTGCCAGCAGTGAATCGCTCAGGGATCAGCCCCAGCATTTT. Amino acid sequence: CASSESLRDQPQHF.

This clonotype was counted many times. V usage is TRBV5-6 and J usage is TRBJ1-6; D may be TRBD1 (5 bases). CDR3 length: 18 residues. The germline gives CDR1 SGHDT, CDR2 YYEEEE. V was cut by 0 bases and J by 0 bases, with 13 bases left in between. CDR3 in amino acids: CASSLGRQLGSYNSPLHF. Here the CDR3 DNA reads TGTGCCAGCAGCTTGGGGAGACAGCTAGGCTCCTATAATTCACCCCTCCACTTT.

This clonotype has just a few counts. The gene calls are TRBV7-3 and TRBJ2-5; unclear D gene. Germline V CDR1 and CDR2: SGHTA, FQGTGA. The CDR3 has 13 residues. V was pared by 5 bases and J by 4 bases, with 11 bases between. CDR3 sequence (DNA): TGTGCCAGCAGCAACCAGCTAGGAGAGACCCAGTACTTC. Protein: CASSNQLGETQYF.

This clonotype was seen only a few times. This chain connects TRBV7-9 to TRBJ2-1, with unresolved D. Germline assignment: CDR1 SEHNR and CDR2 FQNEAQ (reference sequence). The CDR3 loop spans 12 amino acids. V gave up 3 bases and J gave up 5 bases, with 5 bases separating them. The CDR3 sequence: CASSLADNEQFF. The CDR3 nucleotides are TGTGCCAGCAGCTTGGCAGACAATGAGCAGTTCTTC.

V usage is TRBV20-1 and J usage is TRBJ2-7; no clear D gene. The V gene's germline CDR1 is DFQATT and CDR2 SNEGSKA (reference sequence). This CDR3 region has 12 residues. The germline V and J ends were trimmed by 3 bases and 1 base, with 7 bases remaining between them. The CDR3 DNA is TGCAGTGCTAGCCAGTTGTCCTACGAGCAGTACTTC. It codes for CSASQLSYEQYF.

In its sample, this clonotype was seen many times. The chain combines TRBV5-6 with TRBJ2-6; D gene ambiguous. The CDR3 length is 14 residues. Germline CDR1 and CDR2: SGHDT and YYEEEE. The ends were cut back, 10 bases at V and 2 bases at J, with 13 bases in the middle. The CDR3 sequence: CAWTSAAGANVLTF. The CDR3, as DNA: TGTGCCTGGACCTCAGCTGCTGGGGCCAACGTCCTGACTTTC. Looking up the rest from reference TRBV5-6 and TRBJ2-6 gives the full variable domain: DAGVTQSPTHLIKTRGQQVTLRCSPKSGHDTVSWYQQALGQGPQFIFQYYEEEERQRGNFPDRFSGHQFPNYSSELNVNALLLGDSALYLCAWTSAAGANVLTFGAGSRLTVL.

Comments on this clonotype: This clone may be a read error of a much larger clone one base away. This CDR3 reads CASTSRQGFSYEQYF. CDR3 DNA sequence: TGTGCCAGCACCTCTAGACAGGGGTTCTCCTACGAGCAGTACTTC. The gene calls are TRBV6-1 and TRBJ2-7; 8 nucleotides line up with TRBD1. Germline values: CDR1 MNHNS, CDR2 SASEGT. V shed 7 bases and J 0 bases; nucleotides not matched to a gene: 8. The CDR3 covers 15 residues.

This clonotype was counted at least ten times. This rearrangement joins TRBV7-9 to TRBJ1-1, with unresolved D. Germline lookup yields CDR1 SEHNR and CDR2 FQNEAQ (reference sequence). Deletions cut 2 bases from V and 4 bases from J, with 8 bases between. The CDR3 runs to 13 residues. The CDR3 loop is CASSLLGSTEAFF. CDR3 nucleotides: TGTGCCAGCAGCTTATTAGGGTCCACTGAAGCTTTCTTT.

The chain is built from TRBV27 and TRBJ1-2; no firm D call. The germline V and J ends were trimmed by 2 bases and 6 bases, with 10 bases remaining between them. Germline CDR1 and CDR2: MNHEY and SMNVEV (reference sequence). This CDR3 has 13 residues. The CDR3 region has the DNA TGTGCCAGCAGTTTAACAGCCCTCCATGGCTACACCTTC. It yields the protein CASSLTALHGYTF.

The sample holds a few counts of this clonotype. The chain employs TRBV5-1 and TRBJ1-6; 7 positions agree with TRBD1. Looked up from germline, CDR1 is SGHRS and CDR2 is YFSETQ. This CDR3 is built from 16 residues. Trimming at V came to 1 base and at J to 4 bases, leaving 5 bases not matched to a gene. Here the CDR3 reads CASSLMTGTYNSPLHF. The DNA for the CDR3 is TGCGCCAGCAGCTTGATGACAGGGACGTATAATTCACCCCTCCACTTT.

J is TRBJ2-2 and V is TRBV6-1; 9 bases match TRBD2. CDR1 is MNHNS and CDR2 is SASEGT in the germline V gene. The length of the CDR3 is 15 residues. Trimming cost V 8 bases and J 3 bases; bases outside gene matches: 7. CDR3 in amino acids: CASGRAGGYTGELFF. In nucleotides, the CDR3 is TGTGCCAGCGGCCGGGCGGGGGGGTACACCGGGGAGCTGTTTTTT.

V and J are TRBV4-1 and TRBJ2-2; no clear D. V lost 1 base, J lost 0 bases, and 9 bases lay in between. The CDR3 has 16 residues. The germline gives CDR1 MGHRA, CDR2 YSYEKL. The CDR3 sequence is CASSQALQANTGELFF. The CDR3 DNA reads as TGCGCCAGCAGCCAAGCACTCCAAGCGAACACCGGGGAGCTGTTTTTT.

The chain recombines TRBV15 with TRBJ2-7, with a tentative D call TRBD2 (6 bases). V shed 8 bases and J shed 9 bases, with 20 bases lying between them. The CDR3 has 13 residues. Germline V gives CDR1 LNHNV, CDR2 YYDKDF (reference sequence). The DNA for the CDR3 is TGTGCCACCGGAGGCGGGGCCCTAGGTGGGCAGTACTTC. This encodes CATGGGALGGQYF.

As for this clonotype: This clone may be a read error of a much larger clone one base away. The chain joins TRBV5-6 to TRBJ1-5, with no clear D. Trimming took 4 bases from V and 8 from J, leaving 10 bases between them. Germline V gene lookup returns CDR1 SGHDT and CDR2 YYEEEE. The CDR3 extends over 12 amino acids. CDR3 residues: CASSPGMEPQHF. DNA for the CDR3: TGTGCCAGCAGCCCCGGGATGGAGCCCCAGCATTTT. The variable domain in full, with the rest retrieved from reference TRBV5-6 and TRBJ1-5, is DAGVTQSPTHLIKTRGQQVTLRCSPKSGHDTVSWYQQALGQGPQFIFQYYEEEERQRGNFPDRFSGHQFPNYSSELNVNALLLGDSALYLCASSPGMEPQHFGDGTRLSIL.